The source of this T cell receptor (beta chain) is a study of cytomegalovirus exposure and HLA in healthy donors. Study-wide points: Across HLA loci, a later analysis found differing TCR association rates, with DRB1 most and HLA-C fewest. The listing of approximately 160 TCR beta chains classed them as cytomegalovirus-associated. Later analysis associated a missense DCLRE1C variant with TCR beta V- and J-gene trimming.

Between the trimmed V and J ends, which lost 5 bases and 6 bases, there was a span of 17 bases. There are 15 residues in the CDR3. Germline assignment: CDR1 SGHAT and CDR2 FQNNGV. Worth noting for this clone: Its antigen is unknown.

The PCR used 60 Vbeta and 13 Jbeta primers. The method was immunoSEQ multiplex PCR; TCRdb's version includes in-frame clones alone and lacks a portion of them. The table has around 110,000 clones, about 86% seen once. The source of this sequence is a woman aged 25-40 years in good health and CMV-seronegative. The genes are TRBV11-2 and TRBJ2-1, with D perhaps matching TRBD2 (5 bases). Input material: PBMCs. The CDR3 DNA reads TGTGCCAGCAGCCGGGCGGAGCGGTTTACCAATGAGCAGTTCTTC. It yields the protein CASSRAERFTNEQFF.